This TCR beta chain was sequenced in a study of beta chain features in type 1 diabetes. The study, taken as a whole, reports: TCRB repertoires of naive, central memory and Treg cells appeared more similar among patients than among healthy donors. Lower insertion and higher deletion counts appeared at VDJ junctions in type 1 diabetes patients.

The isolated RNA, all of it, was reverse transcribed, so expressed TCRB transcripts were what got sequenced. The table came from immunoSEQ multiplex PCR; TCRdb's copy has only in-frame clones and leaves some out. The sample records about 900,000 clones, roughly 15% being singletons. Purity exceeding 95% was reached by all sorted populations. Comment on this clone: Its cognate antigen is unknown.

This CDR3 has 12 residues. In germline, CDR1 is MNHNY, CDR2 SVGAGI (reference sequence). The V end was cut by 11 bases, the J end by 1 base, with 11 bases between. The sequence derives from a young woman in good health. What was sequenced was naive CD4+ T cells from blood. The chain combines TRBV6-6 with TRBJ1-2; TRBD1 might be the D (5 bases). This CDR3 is CAGFGGNYGYTF. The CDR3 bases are TGTGCCGGGTTCGGGGGTAACTATGGCTACACCTTC.